Sequencing of this TCR beta chain was carried out in a study of Graves' ophthalmopathy and Graves' hyperthyroidism. This clonotype was seen only a few times. Its antigen is undetermined. Active ophthalmopathy (CAS at least 3, NOSPECS at least 4), lasting under 3 months. Other autoimmune diseases, uncontrolled infections, pregnancy or lactation ruled patients out of participation. Study-wide points: The majority of expanded thyroid clonotypes above 0.001 frequency also occurred in blood.

Transcripts of RNA were the source for amplifying TCR beta CDR3 regions. In the first round, RT-PCR was carried out with HTBI primers, and a multiplex PCR formed the second round. TCRdb reprocessed the multiplex PCR reads with MiXCR, giving one entry per CDR3 protein. The table has 40,000 to 45,000 distinct CDR3 sequences, approximately 52% seen once. J lost 2 bases, V lost 4 bases, and 9 bases had no gene match. Germline lookup yields CDR1 SQVTM and CDR2 ANQGSEA. The CDR3 consists of 15 residues. The chain couples TRBV29-1 to TRBJ2-5; 8 bases are shared with TRBD2. The receptor comes from an adult man with Graves' ophthalmopathy. Specimen: peripheral blood. In DNA, the CDR3 is TGCAGCGTTGTGTTAGCGGGACATTATCAAGAGACCCAGTACTTC. This encodes CSVVLAGHYQETQYF.